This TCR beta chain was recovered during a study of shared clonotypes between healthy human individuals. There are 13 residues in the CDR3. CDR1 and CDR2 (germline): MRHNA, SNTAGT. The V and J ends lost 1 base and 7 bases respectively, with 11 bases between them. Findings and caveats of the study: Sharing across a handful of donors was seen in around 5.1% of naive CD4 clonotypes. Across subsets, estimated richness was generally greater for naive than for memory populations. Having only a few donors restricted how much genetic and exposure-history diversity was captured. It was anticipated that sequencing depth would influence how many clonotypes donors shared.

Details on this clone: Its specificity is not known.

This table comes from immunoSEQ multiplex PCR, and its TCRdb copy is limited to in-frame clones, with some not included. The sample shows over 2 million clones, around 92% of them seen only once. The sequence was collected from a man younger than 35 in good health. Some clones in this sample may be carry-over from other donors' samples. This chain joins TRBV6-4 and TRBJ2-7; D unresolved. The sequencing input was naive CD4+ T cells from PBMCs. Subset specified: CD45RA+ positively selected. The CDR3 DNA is TGTGCCAGCAGTGACTTTCTAGGCGATGAGCAGTACTTC. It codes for CASSDFLGDEQYF.